This T cell receptor beta chain was obtained from a study of glioma-infiltrating T cells. Whole-study results and caveats: Above-expected tissue-blood divergence occurred in all gliomas, most in low-grade ones. Very few CDR3 sequences were shared between tissue and blood.

Using RNA template, CDR3s of TCR alpha and beta were amplified with iRepertoire arm-PCR. For one-step reverse transcription and amplification, roughly 95-450 ng of tissue mRNA or PBMC total RNA was used. MiXCR, run by TCRdb on the multiplex PCR reads, gives a single entry per CDR3 protein. The sample holds approximately 130,000 distinct CDR3 sequences, around 23% seen once. The V end lost 7 bases, the J end lost 0 bases, and 19 bases lay between the germline ends. The germline CDR1 and CDR2 sequences are SGHTA and FQGNSA. This CDR3 has 17 residues. This clonotype was seen ten or more times. Its antigen is currently unknown.

V gene TRBV7-2 combines with J gene TRBJ2-1; maybe TRBD1 (6 bases). This receptor was obtained from a human donor with low-grade glioma or glioblastoma, undergoing nonglioma brain surgery, or in good health (not recorded which). Sequencing input: glioma tissue, nonneoplastic brain tissue, or PBMCs (not recorded which). Here the CDR3 DNA reads TGTGCCAGCACACTAGGGGGATTCGCGACCTCCTACAATGAGCAGTTCTTC. Amino acids: CASTLGGFATSYNEQFF.